The 24 T cell receptor beta chains in this list originate from one sample, sequenced in a study of long-term antiretroviral therapy in people with HIV (dated by TCRdb to the early 2020s). The immunoSEQ hsTCRB v3.0 assay was used at survey level resolution to sequence the TRB variable region. Held by TCRdb, this immuneACCESS table contains in-frame sequences only and omits some clones. Under half of the omission traces to an unresolved V gene where checked; the cause of the rest is unknown. The sample table records roughly 30,000 clones; over 75% of these occur just once. The ten biggest clones cover approximately 8.8% of the sample. The material was unsorted PBMCs, obtained about 5 years after starting antiretroviral therapy. The receptors derive from a man aged 35-49 years with HIV.

This chain joins TRBV6-1 and TRBJ2-2, with 8 nucleotides matching TRBD1. Losses at the gene ends were 3 bases for V and 8 bases for J; bases not matched to a gene: 14. The CDR3 covers 17 residues. Germline V lookup: CDR1 MNHNS, CDR2 SASEGT. Here the CDR3 reads CASSEQPQGAVEGELFF. The CDR3 region has the DNA TGTGCCAGCAGTGAGCAACCTCAGGGGGCGGTCGAGGGGGAGCTGTTTTTT.

The chain is built from TRBV5-1 and TRBJ1-1; weak D call: TRBD1 (6 bases). The CDR3 runs 15 residues. V was shortened by 3 bases and J by 7 bases, with 19 bases between the two germline ends. Germline V gives CDR1 SGHRS, CDR2 YFSETQ. The CDR3 nucleotides read TGCGCCAGCAGCTCTATCCTGGGAGGGGGGGATGAAGCTTTCTTT. This encodes CASSSILGGGDEAFF.

There are a few counts of this clone. This chain joins TRBV7-3 and TRBJ2-7, with D perhaps matching TRBD2 (6 bases). From germline, CDR1 is SGHTA and CDR2 FQGTGA. The CDR3 is 13 amino acids. V was trimmed by 2 bases and J by 1 base, leaving 6 bases between them. This chain's CDR3 is CASSLAGSYEQYF. DNA for the CDR3: TGTGCCAGCAGCTTAGCGGGGTCCTACGAGCAGTACTTC.

The rearrangement uses TRBV28 and TRBJ1-4; TRBD1 agrees at 7 bases. Germline CDR1 MDHEN, CDR2 SYDVKM. Germline trimming cut 3 bases from V and 0 bases from J; bases unmatched to any gene: 7. This CDR3 comprises 17 residues. CDR3: CASSFRQGIATNEKLFF. CDR3 nucleotides: TGTGCCAGCAGTTTTCGACAGGGTATAGCAACTAATGAAAAACTGTTTTTT.

This chain links TRBV19 with TRBJ1-5, with D uncertain. Germline V gene sequence: CDR1 LNHDA, CDR2 SQIVND (reference sequence). V was trimmed by 7 bases and J by 0 bases, leaving 13 bases between them. The CDR3 is 15 amino acids. The DNA for the CDR3 is TGTGCCAGTAATCCCCACCGCCATAGCAATCAGCCCCAGCATTTT. Translating it yields CASNPHRHSNQPQHF.

V gene TRBV5-1 combines with J gene TRBJ2-5; 7 bases align to TRBD2. The junction had 11 bases not matched to a gene; V was cut back by 1 base and J by 5 bases. The CDR3 length is 16 residues. CDR1 and CDR2 (germline): SGHRS, YFSETQ. The CDR3 is CASSLLVAGGGETQYF. The CDR3 DNA reads TGCGCCAGCAGCTTGCTAGTAGCGGGTGGCGGGGAGACCCAGTACTTC.

The chain uses TRBV15 and TRBJ2-3; TRBD1 agrees at 10 bases. Trimming at V came to 9 bases and at J to 0 bases, leaving 3 bases not matched to a gene. The CDR3 length is 14 residues. Germline CDR1 and CDR2: LNHNV and YYDKDF (reference sequence). The CDR3 nucleotides are TGTGCCACGCGACAGGGGGCAAGCACAGATACGCAGTATTTT. Translation: CATRQGASTDTQYF.

This clone was seen once. The gene calls are TRBV5-6 and TRBJ2-1; unclear D gene. Germline V gene sequence: CDR1 SGHDT, CDR2 YYEEEE. V dropped 1 base and J dropped 4 bases, with 12 bases sitting between them. The CDR3 totals 15 residues. The CDR3 DNA reads TGTGCCAGCAGCTTGAAGGATGGTGCATACAATGAGCAGTTCTTC. The encoded protein is CASSLKDGAYNEQFF.

The chain is built from TRBV7-9 and TRBJ2-7, with D perhaps being TRBD1 or TRBD2 (7 bases each). This CDR3 contains 15 residues. Trimming left V 5 bases short and J 3 bases short, with 17 bases between. The V gene's germline CDR1 is SEHNR and CDR2 FQNEAQ (reference sequence). The CDR3 protein is CASSPQGGAVYEQYF. The CDR3 coding sequence is TGTGCCAGCAGCCCCCAGGGGGGGGCTGTCTACGAGCAGTACTTC.

The chain recombines TRBV27 with TRBJ1-1; 7 nucleotides match TRBD1. The germline gives CDR1 MNHEY, CDR2 SMNVEV (reference sequence). The CDR3 runs 14 residues. Trimming at V came to 6 bases and at J to 6 bases, leaving 10 bases not matched to a gene. This CDR3 reads CASSEQGPMAEAFF. Here the CDR3 DNA reads TGTGCCAGCAGCGAACAGGGGCCCATGGCTGAAGCTTTCTTT.

The CDR3 loop reads CASSRVNEQFF. The CDR3 region has the DNA TGTGCCAGCAGTAGGGTGAATGAGCAGTTCTTC. This chain connects TRBV6-1 to TRBJ2-1; D call uncertain. There are 11 residues in the CDR3. Trimming took 5 bases from V and 7 from J, leaving 6 bases between them. CDR1 and CDR2 from the germline V gene are MNHNS and SASEGT.

The chain combines TRBV5-4 with TRBJ2-1; 8 positions agree with TRBD2. This CDR3 has 18 amino acids. V dropped 2 bases and J dropped 3; count of bases not matched to a gene: 13. Germline V gene data show CDR1 as SGHNT and CDR2 as YYREEE (reference sequence). The CDR3 DNA sequence: TGTGCCAGCAGCTTCCCCCGAGGAGCGGGGGATCTCTACAATGAGCAGTTCTTC. This gives the protein CASSFPRGAGDLYNEQFF.

V and J are TRBV30 and TRBJ2-1, with 9 bases identical to TRBD2. J was trimmed by 4 bases and V by 3 bases; bases with no gene match: 10. The CDR3 sequence is 16 residues long. Germline V CDR1 and CDR2: GTSNPN, SVGIG (reference sequence). Here the CDR3 reads CAWRATGLAPYNEQFF. The CDR3 coding sequence is TGTGCCTGGAGAGCAACGGGACTAGCCCCATACAATGAGCAGTTCTTC.

There are a few counts of this clone. The chain has TRBV6-5 and TRBJ1-5; D perhaps matches TRBD1 (6 bases). Germline lookup yields CDR1 MNHEY and CDR2 SVGAGI. V was trimmed by 0 bases and J by 4 bases, leaving 10 bases between them. The CDR3 loop spans 15 amino acids. In DNA form, the CDR3 reads TGTGCCAGCAGTTACTCCCCGGGGGCTAATCAGCCCCAGCATTTT. Its protein product is CASSYSPGANQPQHF.

In its sample, this clone was seen once. The rearrangement uses TRBV28 and TRBJ2-2; D assignment may be TRBD1 or TRBD2 (5 bases each). V lost 6 bases, J lost 7 bases, and 18 bases lay in between. The CDR3 is 15 residues long. Looked up from germline, CDR1 is MDHEN and CDR2 is SYDVKM. The CDR3 region is CASSLTRGGDGELFF. CDR3 nucleotides: TGTGCCAGCAGCTTAACCCGGGGCGGTGACGGGGAGCTGTTTTTT.

This chain connects TRBV10-3 to TRBJ2-3; 10 bases agree with TRBD1. The trim removed 4 bases at V and 2 bases at J, leaving 6 bases unmatched. The CDR3 covers 16 residues. Germline loops: CDR1 ENHRY, CDR2 SYGVKD. The CDR3 nucleotides read TGTGCCATCAGTGGAAGGACAGGGGGTTCCACAGATACGCAGTATTTT. This sequence encodes CAISGRTGGSTDTQYF.

The V gene is TRBV19, the J gene TRBJ1-2; TRBD1 matches 9 bases. With 5 bases clipped from V and 4 bases from J, the junction kept 11 bases outside the gene matches. Germline V gives CDR1 LNHDA, CDR2 SQIVND (reference sequence). The CDR3 extends over 16 amino acids. CDR3 in amino acids: CASSHGTGGGSYGYTF. The CDR3 bases are TGTGCCAGTAGTCACGGTACAGGGGGCGGATCCTATGGCTACACCTTC.

In nucleotides, the CDR3 is TGTGCCAGCAGCCGGGAAGGACTAGCGGGAGGGCTGATCGCCTACAATGAGCAGTTCTTC. Its translation: CASSREGLAGGLIAYNEQFF. The chain links TRBV4-2 to TRBJ2-1; TRBD2 agrees at 15 bases. There are 20 residues in the CDR3. V trimming: 4 bases; J trimming: 2 bases; junction bases outside the gene matches: 12. The V gene's germline CDR1 is LGHNA and CDR2 YNFKEQ.

This chain joins TRBV19 and TRBJ1-1, with D maybe TRBD1 (5 bases). V was cut by 6 bases and J by 1 base, with 12 bases left in between. There are 14 residues in the CDR3. Germline-derived CDR1 and CDR2 are LNHDA and SQIVND (reference sequence). CDR3 in amino acids: CASSPGHQNTEAFF. The CDR3 DNA reads TGTGCCAGTAGCCCAGGACACCAGAACACTGAAGCTTTCTTT.

The chain employs TRBV7-8 and TRBJ2-7; 7 positions match TRBD2. With 5 bases clipped from V and 1 base from J, the junction kept 5 bases outside the gene matches. The CDR3 has 14 amino acids. Germline assignment: CDR1 SGHVS and CDR2 FQNEAQ. Here the CDR3 reads CASSTPGLSYEQYF. The CDR3 bases are TGTGCCAGCAGCACACCGGGACTATCCTACGAGCAGTACTTC.

This sequence joins TRBV7-2 and TRBJ2-5; 7 bases match TRBD2. The CDR3 has 14 residues. Trimming removed 1 base from V and 5 bases from J; junction bases left unmatched: 4. CDR1 is SGHTA, CDR2 FQGNSA, per germline. The CDR3 reads CASSLGGSQETQYF. The CDR3 DNA is TGTGCCAGCAGCTTAGGCGGGAGCCAGGAGACCCAGTACTTC.

The chain links TRBV25-1 to TRBJ2-1, with D possibly TRBD2 on 6 matching bases. The germline gives CDR1 MGHDK, CDR2 SYGVNS. Trimming took off 5 bases at V and 7 bases at J, with 12 bases between the two ends. This CDR3 region has 13 residues. This chain's CDR3 is CASSWGLLNEQFF. The CDR3 nucleotides read TGTGCCAGCAGTTGGGGACTCCTGAATGAGCAGTTCTTC.

The V gene is TRBV5-1, the J gene TRBJ2-2, with D unresolved. This CDR3 has 14 residues. Germline lookup yields CDR1 SGHRS and CDR2 YFSETQ. Trimming took 4 bases from V and 3 from J, leaving 10 bases between them. The CDR3 loop reads CASSQSGHTGELFF. The DNA for the CDR3 is TGCGCCAGCAGCCAGTCTGGACACACCGGGGAGCTGTTTTTT.

The chain joins TRBV7-6 to TRBJ2-7, with TRBD1 matching over 9 bases. V lost 5 bases to trimming and J lost 4 bases; unmatched junction nucleotides: 12. The V gene's germline CDR1 is SGHVS and CDR2 FNYEAQ. CDR3 size: 16 residues. CDR3 coding DNA: TGTGCCAGCAGCCTACTCCCGGGACAGGGAAGGTACGAGCAGTACTTC. Its translation is CASSLLPGQGRYEQYF.